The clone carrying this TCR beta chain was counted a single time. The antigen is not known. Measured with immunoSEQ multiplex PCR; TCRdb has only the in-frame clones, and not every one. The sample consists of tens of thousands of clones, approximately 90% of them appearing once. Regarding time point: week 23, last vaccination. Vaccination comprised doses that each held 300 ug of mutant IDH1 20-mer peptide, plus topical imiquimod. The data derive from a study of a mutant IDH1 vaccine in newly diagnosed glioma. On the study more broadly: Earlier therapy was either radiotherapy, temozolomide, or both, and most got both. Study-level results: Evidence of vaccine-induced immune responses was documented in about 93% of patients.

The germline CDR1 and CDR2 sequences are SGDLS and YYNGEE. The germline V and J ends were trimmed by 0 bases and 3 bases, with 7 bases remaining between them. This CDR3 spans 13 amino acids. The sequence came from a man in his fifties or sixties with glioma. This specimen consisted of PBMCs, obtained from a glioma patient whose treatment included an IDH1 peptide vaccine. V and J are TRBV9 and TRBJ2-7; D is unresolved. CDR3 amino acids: CASSVGDGYEQYF. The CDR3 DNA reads TGTGCCAGCAGCGTAGGTGACGGCTACGAGCAGTACTTC.